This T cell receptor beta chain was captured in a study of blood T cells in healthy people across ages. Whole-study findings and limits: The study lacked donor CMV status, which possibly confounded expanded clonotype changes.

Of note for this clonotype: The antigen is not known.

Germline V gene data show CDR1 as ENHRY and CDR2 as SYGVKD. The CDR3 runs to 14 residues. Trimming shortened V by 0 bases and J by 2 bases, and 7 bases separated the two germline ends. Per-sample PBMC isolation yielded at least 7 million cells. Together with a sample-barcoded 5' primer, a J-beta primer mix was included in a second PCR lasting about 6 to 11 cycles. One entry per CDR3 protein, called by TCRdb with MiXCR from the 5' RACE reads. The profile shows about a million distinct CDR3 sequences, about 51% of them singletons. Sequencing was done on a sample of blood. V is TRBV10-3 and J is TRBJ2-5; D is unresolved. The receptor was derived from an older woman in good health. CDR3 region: CAISESRVQETQYF. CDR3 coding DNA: TGTGCCATCAGTGAGTCACGGGTTCAAGAGACCCAGTACTTC.